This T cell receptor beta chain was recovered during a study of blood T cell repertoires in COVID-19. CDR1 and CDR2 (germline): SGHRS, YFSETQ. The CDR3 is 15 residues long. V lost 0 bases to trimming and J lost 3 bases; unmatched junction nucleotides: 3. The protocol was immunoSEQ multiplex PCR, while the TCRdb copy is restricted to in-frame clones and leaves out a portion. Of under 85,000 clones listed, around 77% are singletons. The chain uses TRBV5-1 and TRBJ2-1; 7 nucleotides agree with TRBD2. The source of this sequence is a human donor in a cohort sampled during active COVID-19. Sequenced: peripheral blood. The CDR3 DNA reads TGCGCCAGCAGCTTGGTTGGCGGGGGCTACAATGAGCAGTTCTTC. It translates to CASSLVGGGYNEQFF. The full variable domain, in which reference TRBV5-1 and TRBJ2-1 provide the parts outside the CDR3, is KAGVTQTPRYLIKTRGQQVTLSCSPISGHRSVSWYQQTPGQGLQFLFEYFSETQRNKGNFPGRFSGRQFSNSRSEMNVSTLELGDSALYLCASSLVGGGYNEQFFGPGTRLTVL.